The 21 T cell receptor beta chains below come from one sample, sequenced in a study of cytomegalovirus exposure and HLA in healthy donors. PCR amplification relied on 60 Vbeta primers (plus 13 Jbeta primers). TCRdb keeps only in-frame clones here, not all; method: immunoSEQ multiplex PCR. The data hold approximately 110,000 clones, with about 80% observed a single time. Sequenced material: PBMCs. The receptor source for this set is a female donor in good health and CMV-seropositive.

This clone appeared once. This chain uses TRBV5-1 with TRBJ2-5; TRBD1 matches at 9 bases. Germline loops: CDR1 SGHRS, CDR2 YFSETQ. The length of the CDR3 is 16 residues. Unmatched junction bases numbered 4, after V lost 0 bases and J lost 1 base. Here the CDR3 reads CASSLAPTGGQETQYF. The CDR3, as DNA: TGCGCCAGCAGCTTGGCCCCGACAGGGGGCCAAGAGACCCAGTACTTC.

The V gene is TRBV19, the J gene TRBJ1-5, with 8 bases identical to TRBD1. The J segment lost 4 bases and the V segment lost 5 bases, leaving 7 bases of the junction unmatched. This CDR3 is built from 15 residues. Germline V gene sequence: CDR1 LNHDA, CDR2 SQIVND (reference sequence). The CDR3 loop is CASSSTGGLNQPQHF. The CDR3 region has the DNA TGTGCCAGTAGTTCAACAGGGGGTCTGAATCAGCCCCAGCATTTT. Combining the CDR3 with reference TRBV19 and TRBJ1-5 gives the whole variable domain DGGITQSPKYLFRKEGQNVTLSCEQNLNHDAMYWYRQDPGQGLRLIYYSQIVNDFQKGDIAEGYSVSREKKESFPLTVTSAQKNPTAFYLCASSSTGGLNQPQHFGDGTRLSIL.

The genes are TRBV6-5 and TRBJ2-1; 9 nucleotides align to TRBD2. Germline V CDR1 and CDR2: MNHEY, SVGAGI. This CDR3 is 15 amino acids long. The J segment lost 8 bases and the V segment lost 5 bases, leaving 10 bases of the junction unmatched. This CDR3 reads CASSHGTSLVDEQFF. Here the CDR3 DNA reads TGTGCCAGCAGTCACGGGACTAGCCTAGTGGATGAGCAGTTCTTC.

This clone occurred a few times. V is TRBV15 and J is TRBJ2-2; TRBD2 matches at 8 bases. The CDR3 totals 13 residues. V lost 6 bases, J lost 7 bases, and 4 bases stayed unmatched. Germline lookup yields CDR1 LNHNV and CDR2 YYDKDF (reference sequence). CDR3 region: CATSGLAVGELFF. As DNA, the CDR3 is TGTGCCACCAGTGGACTAGCAGTCGGGGAGCTGTTTTTT.

The chain joins TRBV5-4 to TRBJ2-1, with 13 bases lining up with TRBD2. This CDR3 contains 16 residues. CDR1 is SGHNT and CDR2 is YYREEE in the germline V gene (reference sequence). Trimming took 3 bases from V and 6 from J; bases not matched to a gene: 6. The CDR3 spells CASSSTSGRAFNEQFF. CDR3 coding DNA: TGTGCCAGCAGCTCAACTAGCGGGAGGGCCTTCAATGAGCAGTTCTTC.

The chain joins TRBV19 to TRBJ1-2; 8 bases agree with TRBD1. V lost 5 bases and J lost 2; bases outside the gene matches: 7. The CDR3 is 15 amino acids. The germline V gene has CDR1 LNHDA and CDR2 SQIVND (reference sequence). The CDR3 here is CASSFGQGLNYGYTF. The CDR3 nucleotides read TGTGCCAGTAGTTTCGGACAGGGATTAAACTATGGCTACACCTTC.

The chain joins TRBV30 to TRBJ1-1; D not certain. CDR3 length: 14 residues. V was pared by 3 bases and J by 1 base, with 12 bases between. From germline, CDR1 is GTSNPN and CDR2 SVGIG (reference sequence). CDR3: CAWRSLPRNTEAFF. DNA of the CDR3: TGTGCCTGGAGATCACTCCCCCGGAACACTGAAGCTTTCTTT. Full variable domain (remainder filled in from reference TRBV30 and TRBJ1-1): SQTIHQWPATLVQPVGSPLSLECTVEGTSNPNLYWYRQAAGRGLQLLFYSVGIGQISSEVPQNLSASRPQDRQFILSSKKLLLSDSGFYLCAWRSLPRNTEAFFGQGTRLTVV.

The chain carries TRBV6-1 and TRBJ1-5, with a possible D match to TRBD1 (5 bases). The CDR3 totals 18 residues. Trimming shortened V by 2 bases and J by 6 bases, and 23 bases separated the two germline ends. Germline V gives CDR1 MNHNS, CDR2 SASEGT. The chain's CDR3 is CASSEYGVGGARGQPQHF. In DNA form, the CDR3 reads TGTGCCAGCAGTGAATATGGGGTAGGAGGGGCGCGCGGTCAGCCCCAGCATTTT.

In its sample, this clone was seen a few times. The genes are TRBV18 and TRBJ2-3, with D possibly being TRBD2 (5 bases). This CDR3 region has 16 residues. V was trimmed by 6 bases and J by 4 bases, leaving 20 bases between them. In germline, CDR1 is KGHSH, CDR2 LQKENI. DNA of the CDR3: TGTGCCAGCTCGCCCCCGAGGCCGGGGAGCGCAGATACGCAGTATTTT. Protein sequence: CASSPPRPGSADTQYF.

The CDR3 DNA is TGTGCCAGCAGCGAGTACAGTGGAAACACCATATATTTT. It specifies CASSEYSGNTIYF. The chain links TRBV5-8 to TRBJ1-3; no definite D call. Trimming pared 4 bases from V and 3 bases from J, leaving 8 bases between. Germline CDR1 reads SGHTS; CDR2 reads YDEGEE. CDR3 length: 13 amino acids.

The chain has TRBV28 and TRBJ2-2; no reliable D call. The CDR3 covers 14 residues. The V end was cut by 8 bases, the J end by 1 base, with 11 bases between. From germline, CDR1 is MDHEN and CDR2 SYDVKM. CDR3 residues: CASGRSGNTGELFF. The CDR3 coding sequence is TGTGCCAGCGGAAGGTCGGGGAACACCGGGGAGCTGTTTTTT.

The gene calls are TRBV18 and TRBJ2-2; 9 nucleotides line up with TRBD2. V shed 1 base, J shed 0 bases, and the junction held 3 bases outside the gene matches. From germline, CDR1 is KGHSH and CDR2 LQKENI. The CDR3 contains 17 residues. CDR3 nucleotide sequence: TGTGCCAGCTCACCACGAGCGGGAGGACCGAACACCGGGGAGCTGTTTTTT. Its protein product is CASSPRAGGPNTGELFF.

The J gene is TRBJ2-7, the V gene TRBV5-1; a possible D gene is TRBD2 (5 bases). Trimming took off 4 bases at V and 3 bases at J, with 11 bases between the two ends. CDR1 and CDR2 from the germline V gene are SGHRS and YFSETQ. The length of the CDR3 is 13 residues. The CDR3 DNA follows: TGCGCCAGCAGCCTCGGACGGGACTACGAGCAGTACTTC. Amino acid sequence: CASSLGRDYEQYF.

This clone occurred once. The chain recombines TRBV7-9 with TRBJ2-3; D is unclear. The V end was cut by 3 bases, the J end by 5 bases, with 6 bases between. The V gene's germline CDR1 is SEHNR and CDR2 FQNEAQ (reference sequence). The CDR3 is 12 amino acids. The CDR3: CASSFIKDTQYF. For the CDR3, the DNA is TGTGCCAGCAGCTTTATAAAAGATACGCAGTATTTT.

The J gene is TRBJ2-7, the V gene TRBV5-1, with D possibly matching TRBD1 (6 bases). Germline V gene data show CDR1 as SGHRS and CDR2 as YFSETQ. V lost 4 bases, J lost 1 base, and 15 bases lay in between. This CDR3 spans 15 amino acids. CDR3 loop: CASSVNRAPSYEQYF. CDR3 coding DNA: TGCGCCAGCAGCGTGAACAGGGCACCATCCTACGAGCAGTACTTC.

The chain employs TRBV7-8 and TRBJ2-5, with 9 positions matching TRBD2. V dropped 1 base and J dropped 0; count of bases not matched to a gene: 9. CDR1 is SGHVS and CDR2 is FQNEAQ in the germline V gene. The CDR3 is 18 amino acids. The CDR3, as DNA: TGTGCCAGCAGCTTAGGGAGCGGGGGGACCTATTACCAAGAGACCCAGTACTTC. It codes for CASSLGSGGTYYQETQYF. Drawing the rest from reference TRBV7-8 and TRBJ2-5, the complete variable domain is GAGVSQSPRYKVAKRGQDVALRCDPISGHVSLFWYQQALGQGPEFLTYFQNEAQLDKSGLPSDRFFAERPEGSVSTLKIQRTQQEDSAVYLCASSLGSGGTYYQETQYFGPGTRLLVL.

This clone has just one count. The genes are TRBV5-5 and TRBJ2-5; possibly TRBD1 for D (6 bases). This CDR3 is 14 amino acids long. V was trimmed by 4 bases and J by 2 bases, leaving 12 bases between them. Looked up from germline, CDR1 is SGHKS and CDR2 is YYEKEE (reference sequence). CDR3 protein: CASSAGTIQETQYF. In DNA form, the CDR3 reads TGTGCCAGCAGCGCCGGGACAATACAAGAGACCCAGTACTTC.

The chain uses TRBV7-9 and TRBJ2-1; 9 nucleotides align to TRBD2. The CDR3 is 17 amino acids. Germline CDR1 SEHNR, CDR2 FQNEAQ (reference sequence). Losses at the gene ends were 5 bases for V and 7 bases for J; bases not matched to a gene: 15. Written as DNA, the CDR3 is TGTGCCAGCAGCCCTGGACGAGGCGGGGGGGCCGGGAATGAGCAGTTCTTC. This codes for CASSPGRGGGAGNEQFF. Complete variable domain (other parts from reference TRBV7-9 and TRBJ2-1): DTGVSQNPRHKITKRGQNVTFRCDPISEHNRLYWYRQTLGQGPEFLTYFQNEAQLEKSRLLSDRFSAERPKGSFSTLEIQRTEQGDSAMYLCASSPGRGGGAGNEQFFGPGTRLTVL.

This sequence joins TRBV18 and TRBJ2-1; TRBD2 aligns across 7 bases. The CDR3 runs to 15 residues. The germline V gene has CDR1 KGHSH and CDR2 LQKENI. Trimming at V came to 2 bases and at J to 5 bases, leaving 6 bases not matched to a gene. The CDR3 DNA follows: TGTGCCAGCTCACCATACAGCGGGGAACACAATGAGCAGTTCTTC. Protein product: CASSPYSGEHNEQFF.

A single count supports this clone. The chain recombines TRBV28 with TRBJ2-1, with D possibly matching TRBD2 (7 bases). The V end lost 4 bases, the J end lost 0 bases, and 16 bases lay between the germline ends. The length of the CDR3 is 17 residues. Germline lookup yields CDR1 MDHEN and CDR2 SYDVKM. CDR3 sequence reads: CASSSGGAGSSYNEQFF. CDR3 in DNA: TGTGCCAGCAGTTCTGGGGGGGCGGGTAGCTCCTACAATGAGCAGTTCTTC.

V gene TRBV7-6 combines with J gene TRBJ1-6, with TRBD1 as a possible D gene (6 bases). Per germline, CDR1 SGHVS and CDR2 FNYEAQ. This CDR3 has 14 residues. Trimming stripped 0 bases from V and 6 bases from J, with 6 bases between. The CDR3 DNA reads TGTGCCAGCAGCTTAGCAGGGGGTAATTCACCCCTCCACTTT. The encoded protein is CASSLAGGNSPLHF.